Following are 22 T cell receptor beta chains from one sample sequenced in a study of shared clonotypes between healthy human individuals. Method: immunoSEQ multiplex PCR; TCRdb's copy keeps in-frame clones and lacks some. The table has some 2.3 million clones, 80% to 95% seen once. The sequenced material came from naive CD4+ T cells from PBMCs. Documented subset: CD45RA+ positively selected. These receptors were taken from a man aged 18-30 years in good health. Some clones in this sample may be carry-over from other donors' samples.

The rearrangement joins TRBV5-4 to TRBJ1-1; the match to TRBD1 covers 8 bases. Per germline, CDR1 SGHNT and CDR2 YYREEE (reference sequence). The CDR3 runs 16 residues. The trim removed 2 bases at V and 9 bases at J, leaving 15 bases unmatched. This CDR3 is CASSFGPDRGNKKAFF. In DNA form, the CDR3 reads TGTGCCAGCAGCTTTGGCCCCGACAGGGGAAACAAGAAAGCTTTCTTT.

The chain employs TRBV6-5 and TRBJ2-7, with D perhaps assigned TRBD1 or TRBD2 (5 bases each). Germline assignment: CDR1 MNHEY and CDR2 SVGAGI. V lost 4 bases, J lost 2 bases, and 15 bases lay in between. This CDR3 is 15 amino acids long. For the CDR3, the DNA is TGTGCCAGCAGTTTAGACGGGACCCATGCCTACGAGCAGTACTTC. Translating it yields CASSLDGTHAYEQYF.

About this clone itself: The sample contains more than one DNA sequence encoding this CDR3. This sequence joins TRBV5-4 and TRBJ2-5, with TRBD2 identical over 11 bases. This CDR3 has 16 residues. Germline values: CDR1 SGHNT, CDR2 YYREEE (reference sequence). Losses at the gene ends were 0 bases for V and 2 bases for J; bases not matched to a gene: 3. CDR3 bases: TGTGCCAGCAGCTTGGGTGTAGCGGGAGGGCAAGAGACCCAGTACTTC. As protein: CASSLGVAGGQETQYF. The full variable domain, rest sourced from reference TRBV5-4 and TRBJ2-5, is ETGVTQSPTHLIKTRGQQVTLRCSSQSGHNTVSWYQQALGQGPQFIFQYYREEENGRGNFPPRFSGLQFPNYSSELNVNALELDDSALYLCASSLGVAGGQETQYFGPGTRLLVL.

The DNA for the CDR3 is TGTGCCAGCAGTGTCGCACTGGGGGACTATGGCTACACCTTC. Translated, it gives CASSVALGDYGYTF. The chain joins TRBV2 to TRBJ1-2, with D possibly matching TRBD1 (5 bases). The CDR3 is 14 amino acids. V lost 4 bases and J 3 bases, leaving 12 bases between the germline ends. CDR1 and CDR2 from the germline V gene are SNHLY and FYNNEI.

This chain uses TRBV9 with TRBJ2-5, with 9 nucleotides matching TRBD1. The V segment lost 4 bases and the J segment 3 bases; nucleotides outside the gene matches: 7. The V gene's germline CDR1 is SGDLS and CDR2 YYNGEE. CDR3 length: 15 amino acids. The CDR3 sequence is CASSTRTGDEETQYF. CDR3 DNA: TGTGCCAGCAGCACACGGACAGGGGATGAAGAGACCCAGTACTTC.

V usage is TRBV5-1 and J usage is TRBJ2-1, with D maybe TRBD2 (5 bases). Per the germline V gene, CDR1 is SGHRS and CDR2 is YFSETQ. The germline V and J ends were trimmed by 0 bases and 6 bases, with 13 bases remaining between them. There are 15 residues in the CDR3. The CDR3: CASSLEGVPLNEQFF. The CDR3 DNA reads TGCGCCAGCAGCTTGGAGGGAGTCCCCCTCAATGAGCAGTTCTTC.

On this clone itself: Other DNA sequences in the sample encode the same CDR3. V and J are TRBV27 and TRBJ2-6, with a tentative D call TRBD1 (6 bases). CDR1 and CDR2 (germline): MNHEY, SMNVEV (reference sequence). The CDR3 has 14 residues. The V end was cut by 6 bases, the J end by 0 bases, with 6 bases between. CDR3 nucleotides: TGTGCCAGCAGAGGGGGCTCTGGGGCCAACGTCCTGACTTTC. This codes for CASRGGSGANVLTF.

The V gene is TRBV6-6, the J gene TRBJ2-3, with D unclear. The CDR3 is made up of 15 amino acids. Trimming removed 2 bases from V and 0 bases from J, with 9 bases in between. Germline V gene data show CDR1 as MNHNY and CDR2 as SVGAGI (reference sequence). This chain's CDR3 is CASSYGQDSTDTQYF. The CDR3 DNA reads TGTGCCAGCAGTTACGGGCAGGATAGCACAGATACGCAGTATTTT.

The rearrangement links TRBV9 to TRBJ2-6, with D hard to call. This CDR3 is 15 amino acids long. Between the trimmed V and J ends, which lost 5 bases and 2 bases, there was a span of 11 bases. Germline CDR1 and CDR2: SGDLS and YYNGEE. In DNA form, the CDR3 reads TGTGCCAGCAGTGAAGATAGAGCTGGGGCCAACGTCCTGACTTTC. Its protein product is CASSEDRAGANVLTF.

The V gene is TRBV28, the J gene TRBJ1-1; D remains ambiguous. Germline lookup yields CDR1 MDHEN and CDR2 SYDVKM. The CDR3 consists of 12 residues. V lost 5 bases and J lost 0, with 4 bases in between. The CDR3 loop reads CASSVLNTEAFF. The DNA of the CDR3 is TGTGCCAGCAGTGTCCTGAACACTGAAGCTTTCTTT.

The rearrangement joins TRBV6-5 to TRBJ2-5, with 10 bases fitting TRBD1. The J segment lost 4 bases and the V segment lost 6 bases, leaving 5 bases of the junction unmatched. This CDR3 is built from 14 residues. Germline V gene sequence: CDR1 MNHEY, CDR2 SVGAGI. DNA for the CDR3: TGTGCCAGCAGAAAGGGACAGGGGCGAGAGACCCAGTACTTC. As protein: CASRKGQGRETQYF.

This chain connects TRBV18 to TRBJ1-2, with 10 bases lining up with TRBD1. The CDR3 length is 16 residues. Germline CDR1 and CDR2: KGHSH and LQKENI. Trimming cost V 6 bases and J 3 bases; bases outside gene matches: 10. CDR3: CASSPIGTGDDYGYTF. The CDR3 DNA is TGTGCCAGCTCCCCTATTGGGACAGGGGACGACTATGGCTACACCTTC.

This chain connects TRBV5-8 to TRBJ2-7, with 10 positions matching TRBD1. V shed 4 bases and J 7 bases; nucleotides not matched to a gene: 11. This CDR3 has 15 residues. The germline V gene encodes CDR1 SGHTS and CDR2 YDEGEE. CDR3 sequence (DNA): TGTGCCAGCAGCCATCCGGACAGGGGGAACTGGGAGCAGTACTTC. The encoded protein is CASSHPDRGNWEQYF.

The chain is built from TRBV7-3 and TRBJ2-1, with D perhaps matching TRBD1 (5 bases). CDR3 length: 17 amino acids. CDR1 SGHTA and CDR2 FQGTGA come from the germline V gene. Trimming left V 2 bases short and J 0 bases short, with 14 bases between. Written as DNA, the CDR3 is TGTGCCAGCAGCTTAGGTAGGGGCTCGAGCTCCTACAATGAGCAGTTCTTC. Amino acid sequence: CASSLGRGSSSYNEQFF. Looking up the rest from reference TRBV7-3 and TRBJ2-1 gives the full variable domain: GAGVSQTPSNKVTEKGKYVELRCDPISGHTALYWYRQSLGQGPEFLIYFQGTGAADDSGLPNDRFFAVRPEGSVSTLKIQRTERGDSAVYLCASSLGRGSSSYNEQFFGPGTRLTVL.

For this clone: The same CDR3 is also encoded by other DNA sequences in this sample. This chain links TRBV19 with TRBJ1-2; D remains unclear. CDR1 and CDR2 from the germline V gene are LNHDA and SQIVND (reference sequence). With 3 bases removed from V and 0 bases from J, the gap between germline ends came to 5 bases. CDR3 length: 13 residues. The CDR3 is CASSIGANYGYTF. As DNA, the CDR3 is TGTGCCAGTAGTATCGGAGCTAACTATGGCTACACCTTC.

The rearrangement links TRBV7-9 to TRBJ2-3, with 8 nucleotides matching TRBD1. This CDR3 comprises 16 residues. V dropped 2 bases and J dropped 1; count of bases not matched to a gene: 5. CDR1 and CDR2 (germline): SEHNR, FQNEAQ (reference sequence). The CDR3 is CASSLTLTGGTDTQYF. The CDR3 nucleotides are TGTGCCAGCAGCTTAACTCTGACAGGGGGCACAGATACGCAGTATTTT.

This chain connects TRBV18 to TRBJ2-7; D gene ambiguous. CDR3 length: 13 amino acids. Trimming took 2 bases from V and 3 from J, leaving 8 bases between them. Germline lookup yields CDR1 KGHSH and CDR2 LQKENI. CDR3 nucleotide sequence: TGTGCCAGCTCACCATCTAGAATCTACGAGCAGTACTTC. This translates into CASSPSRIYEQYF.

This CDR3 reads CASSWTGTVYEQYF. CDR3 nucleotide sequence: TGCGCCAGCAGCTGGACCGGGACAGTCTACGAGCAGTACTTC. The chain combines TRBV5-1 with TRBJ2-7, with 7 bases matching TRBD1. V shed 3 bases, J shed 3 bases, and the junction held 6 bases outside the gene matches. Germline CDR1 is SGHRS and CDR2 is YFSETQ. The CDR3 consists of 14 residues. Drawing the rest from reference TRBV5-1 and TRBJ2-7, the complete variable domain is KAGVTQTPRYLIKTRGQQVTLSCSPISGHRSVSWYQQTPGQGLQFLFEYFSETQRNKGNFPGRFSGRQFSNSRSEMNVSTLELGDSALYLCASSWTGTVYEQYFGPGTRLTVT.

The CDR3 DNA follows: TGTGCCAGCACACCGGGGCTAGGCACTGAAGCTTTCTTT. Translated: CASTPGLGTEAFF. V usage is TRBV28 and J usage is TRBJ1-1, with D perhaps matching TRBD1 (5 bases). V was trimmed by 7 bases and J by 4 bases, leaving 13 bases between them. Germline CDR1 is MDHEN and CDR2 is SYDVKM. There are 13 residues in the CDR3.

The chain combines TRBV5-1 with TRBJ1-4, with 9 positions matching TRBD1. V shed 5 bases, J shed 7 bases, and the junction held 9 bases outside the gene matches. This CDR3 region has 15 residues. CDR1 SGHRS and CDR2 YFSETQ come from the germline V gene. CDR3: CASSRTGESGEKLFF. Written as DNA, the CDR3 is TGCGCCAGCAGTAGGACAGGGGAAAGTGGTGAAAAACTGTTTTTT.

This chain uses TRBV28 with TRBJ2-7, with a possible D match to TRBD1 (6 bases). V was shortened by 4 bases and J by 0 bases, with 16 bases between the two germline ends. Germline CDR1 and CDR2: MDHEN and SYDVKM. The CDR3 covers 16 residues. CDR3 nucleotides: TGTGCCAGCAGTTCCTTTGGACAGCCGAGCTCCTACGAGCAGTACTTC. Encoded protein: CASSSFGQPSSYEQYF.

The gene calls are TRBV6-1 and TRBJ2-7, with 7 bases fitting TRBD1. V lost 7 bases and J lost 2; bases outside the gene matches: 2. This CDR3 is built from 12 residues. Germline CDR1 MNHNS, CDR2 SASEGT. The CDR3 nucleotides read TGTGCCAGCACCGGGACAGCCTACGAGCAGTACTTC. It specifies CASTGTAYEQYF.